This T cell receptor (beta chain) was recovered during a study of CXCR3-negative and CXCR3-positive naive CD8 T cells. Study-wide background: Libraries each contributed about 1.5 +/- 0.3 million TRB reads, for around 130 million in total. Study results and caveats: In CXCR3-positive naive cells, the TRB CDR3s were more hydrophobic than in CXCR3-negative naive cells. Whereas both naive subsets had comparably high diversity, memory CD8+ cells had much lower diversity. Fresh PBMCs went into most assays, and CXCR3 expression partly declined after cryopreservation. Naive CXCR3-positive and CXCR3-negative cells shared TRBV-TRBJ usage; memory cells diverged.

For this clonotype: Its specificity is not known.

Each TRB cDNA library was prepared by 5' RACE (with UMI labels). Using the 5' RACE reads, TCRdb records one entry per CDR3 protein without DNA. The specimen's table records 150,000 to 180,000 distinct CDR3 sequences. Germline loops: CDR1 DFQATT, CDR2 SNEGSKA (reference sequence). This CDR3 comprises 11 residues. This chain connects TRBV20-1 to TRBJ2-4; TCRdb picks TRBD2, but there is no DNA to check that call. The source material was naive CXCR3+ CD8+ T cells from blood. Subset defined: CD45RO-CCR7+CD27+CD95- naive CD8+ T cells expressing CXCR3 (TNR3+). The TCR originated in a human donor in good health. Some clones in this sample may be carry-over from other donors' samples. CDR3 sequence: CSASTGPPIHF.